This T cell receptor (beta chain) is from a study of blood T cell repertoires in COVID-19. Symptom resolution, clearance, or two negative PCRs marked donors in Cohort 3 as recovered. Using immunoSEQ multiplex PCR, the repertoire was profiled, and TCRdb retains in-frame clones only, with some absent. The top ten clones hold roughly 4.3% of a sample with roughly 250,000 clones, 70% to 90% of them seen once. The material sequenced was PBMCs or T cells enriched from blood (not recorded which). The receptor was isolated from a woman aged 25 to 39 who had recovered from COVID-19.

CDR3: CASSEVKTDGYTF. The CDR3 DNA sequence: TGCGCCAGCAGTGAGGTAAAAACGGATGGCTACACCTTC. V and J are TRBV10-1 and TRBJ1-2, with D hard to call. The CDR3 extends over 13 amino acids. Germline V gene data show CDR1 as WNHNN and CDR2 as SYGVQD (reference sequence). The V end was cut by 2 bases, the J end by 6 bases, with 10 bases between.